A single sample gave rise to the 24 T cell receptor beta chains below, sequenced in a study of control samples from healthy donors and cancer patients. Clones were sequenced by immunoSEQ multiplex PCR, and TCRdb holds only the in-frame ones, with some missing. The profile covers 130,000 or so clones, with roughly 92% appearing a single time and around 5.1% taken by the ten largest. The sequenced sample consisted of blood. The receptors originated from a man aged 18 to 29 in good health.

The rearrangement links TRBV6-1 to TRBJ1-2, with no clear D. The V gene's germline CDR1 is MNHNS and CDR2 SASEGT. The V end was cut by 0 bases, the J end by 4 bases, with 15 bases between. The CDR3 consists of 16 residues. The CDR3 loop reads CASSEAQGGLVYGYTF. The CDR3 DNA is TGTGCCAGCAGTGAAGCCCAAGGTGGGCTAGTCTATGGCTACACCTTC.

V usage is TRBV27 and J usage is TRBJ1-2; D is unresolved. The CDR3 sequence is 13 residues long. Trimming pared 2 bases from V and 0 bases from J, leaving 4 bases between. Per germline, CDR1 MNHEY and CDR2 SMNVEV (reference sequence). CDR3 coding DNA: TGTGCCAGCAGTTTAACAGCTAACTATGGCTACACCTTC. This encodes CASSLTANYGYTF.

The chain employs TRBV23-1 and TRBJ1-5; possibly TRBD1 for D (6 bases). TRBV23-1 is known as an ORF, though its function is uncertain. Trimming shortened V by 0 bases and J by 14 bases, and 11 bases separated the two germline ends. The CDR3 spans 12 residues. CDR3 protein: CASSQSNREEHF. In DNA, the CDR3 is TGCGCCAGCAGTCAATCGAACAGGGAGGAGCATTTT.

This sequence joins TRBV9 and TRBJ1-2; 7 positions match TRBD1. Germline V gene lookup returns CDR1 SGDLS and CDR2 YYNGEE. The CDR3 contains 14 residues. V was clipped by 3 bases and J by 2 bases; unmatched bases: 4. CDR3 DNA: TGTGCCAGCAGCGATGACAGGGAGAACTATGGCTACACCTTC. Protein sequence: CASSDDRENYGYTF.

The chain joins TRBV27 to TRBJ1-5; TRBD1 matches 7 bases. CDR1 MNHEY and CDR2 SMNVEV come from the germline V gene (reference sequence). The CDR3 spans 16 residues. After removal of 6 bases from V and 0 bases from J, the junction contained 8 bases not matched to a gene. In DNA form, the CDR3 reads TGTGCCAGCAGAAGGGACAGCCGCTATAGCAATCAGCCCCAGCATTTT. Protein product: CASRRDSRYSNQPQHF.

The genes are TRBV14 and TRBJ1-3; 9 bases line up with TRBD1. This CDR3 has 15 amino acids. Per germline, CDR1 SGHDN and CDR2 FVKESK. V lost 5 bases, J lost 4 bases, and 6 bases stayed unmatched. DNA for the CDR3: TGTGCCAGCAGCGGATACAGGGGGCTCGGAAACACCATATATTTT. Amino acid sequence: CASSGYRGLGNTIYF.

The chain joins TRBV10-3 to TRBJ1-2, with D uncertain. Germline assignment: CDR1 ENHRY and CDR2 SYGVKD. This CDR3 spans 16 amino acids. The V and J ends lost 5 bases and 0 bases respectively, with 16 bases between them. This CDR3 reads CAISPLPGTTNYGYTF. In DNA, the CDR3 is TGTGCCATCAGTCCCCTCCCTGGCACTACTAACTATGGCTACACCTTC.

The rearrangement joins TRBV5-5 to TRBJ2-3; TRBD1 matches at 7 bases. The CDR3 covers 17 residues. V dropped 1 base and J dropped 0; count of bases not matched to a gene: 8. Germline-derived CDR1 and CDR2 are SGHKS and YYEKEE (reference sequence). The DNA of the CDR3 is TGTGCCAGCAGCTTGCCACAGGGGCCGGATAGCACAGATACGCAGTATTTT. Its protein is CASSLPQGPDSTDTQYF.

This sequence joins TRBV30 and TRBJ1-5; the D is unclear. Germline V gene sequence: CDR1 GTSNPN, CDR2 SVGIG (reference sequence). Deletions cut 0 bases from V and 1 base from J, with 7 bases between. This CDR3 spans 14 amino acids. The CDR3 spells CAWSVGSSNQPQHF. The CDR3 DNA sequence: TGTGCCTGGAGTGTGGGATCGAGCAATCAGCCCCAGCATTTT.

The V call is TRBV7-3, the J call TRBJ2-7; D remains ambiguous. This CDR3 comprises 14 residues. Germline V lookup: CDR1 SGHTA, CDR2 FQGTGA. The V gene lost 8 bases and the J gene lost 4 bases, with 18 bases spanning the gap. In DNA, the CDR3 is TGTGCCAGCGTATATTATGATAATCTTTACGAGCAGTACTTC. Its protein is CASVYYDNLYEQYF.

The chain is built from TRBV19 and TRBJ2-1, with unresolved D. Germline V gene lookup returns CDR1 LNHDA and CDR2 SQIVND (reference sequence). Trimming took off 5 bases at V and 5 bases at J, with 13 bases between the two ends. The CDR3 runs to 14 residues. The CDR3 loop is CASSLLGSNNEQFF. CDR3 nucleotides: TGTGCCAGTAGTCTCCTTGGGTCCAACAATGAGCAGTTCTTC.

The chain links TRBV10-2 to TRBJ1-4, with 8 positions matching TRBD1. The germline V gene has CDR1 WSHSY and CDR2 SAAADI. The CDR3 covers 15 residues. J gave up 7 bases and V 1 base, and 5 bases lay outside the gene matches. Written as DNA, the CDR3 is TGCGCCAGCAGTGAGTTCAGGGGGCAGGCTGAAAAACTGTTTTTT. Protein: CASSEFRGQAEKLFF.

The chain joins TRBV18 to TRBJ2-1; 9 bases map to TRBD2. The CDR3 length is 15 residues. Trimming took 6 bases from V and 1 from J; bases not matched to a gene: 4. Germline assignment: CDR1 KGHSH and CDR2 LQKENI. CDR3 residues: CASSPTSGSYNEQFF. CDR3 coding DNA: TGTGCCAGCTCCCCCACTAGCGGGTCCTACAATGAGCAGTTCTTC.

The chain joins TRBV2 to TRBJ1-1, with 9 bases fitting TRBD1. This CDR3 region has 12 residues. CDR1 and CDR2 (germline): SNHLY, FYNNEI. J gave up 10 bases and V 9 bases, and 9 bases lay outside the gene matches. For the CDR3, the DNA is TGTGCCAGTACAGACAGGGGGGAGAGAGCTTTCTTT. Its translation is CASTDRGERAFF.

As DNA, the CDR3 is TGTGCCAGCAGCCTAGTAGGGACAGGGCCCTATGGCTACACCTTC. Residues: CASSLVGTGPYGYTF. The rearrangement uses TRBV9 and TRBJ1-2, with 9 bases that match TRBD1. The CDR3 is 15 residues long. The V gene's germline CDR1 is SGDLS and CDR2 YYNGEE. Trimming removed 4 bases from V and 4 bases from J; junction bases left unmatched: 8.

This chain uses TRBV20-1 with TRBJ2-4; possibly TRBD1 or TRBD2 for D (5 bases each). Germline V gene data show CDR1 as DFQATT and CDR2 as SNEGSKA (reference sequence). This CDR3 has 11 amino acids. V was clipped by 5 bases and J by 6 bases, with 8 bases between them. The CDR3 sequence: CSARDLNIQYF. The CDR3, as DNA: TGCAGTGCTCGGGACCTAAACATTCAGTACTTC.

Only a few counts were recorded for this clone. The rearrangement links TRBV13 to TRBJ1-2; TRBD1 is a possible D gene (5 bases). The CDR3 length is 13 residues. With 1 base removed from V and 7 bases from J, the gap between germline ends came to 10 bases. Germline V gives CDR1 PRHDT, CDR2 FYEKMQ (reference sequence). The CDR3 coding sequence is TGTGCCAGCAGCTTAGCAGGGACCGGTGGCTACACCTTC. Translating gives CASSLAGTGGYTF. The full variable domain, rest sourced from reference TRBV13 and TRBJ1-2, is AAGVIQSPRHLIKEKRETATLKCYPIPRHDTVYWYQQGPGQDPQFLISFYEKMQSDKGSIPDRFSAQQFSDYHSELNMSSLELGDSALYFCASSLAGTGGYTFGSGTRLTVV.

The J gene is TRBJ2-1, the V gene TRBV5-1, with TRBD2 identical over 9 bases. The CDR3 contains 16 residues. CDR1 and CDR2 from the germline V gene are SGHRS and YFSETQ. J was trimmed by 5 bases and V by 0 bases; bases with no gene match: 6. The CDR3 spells CASSLAPAGGDNEQFF. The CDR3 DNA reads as TGCGCCAGCAGCTTGGCCCCAGCGGGGGGCGACAATGAGCAGTTCTTC.

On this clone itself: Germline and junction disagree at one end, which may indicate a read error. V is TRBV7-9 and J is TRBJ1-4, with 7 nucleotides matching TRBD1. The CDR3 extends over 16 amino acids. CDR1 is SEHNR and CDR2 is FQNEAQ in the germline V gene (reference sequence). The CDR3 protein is CAGSIRGVRTNEKLFF. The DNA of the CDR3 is TGTGCCGGCAGCATCAGGGGGGTCCGAACTAATGAAAAACTGTTTTTT.

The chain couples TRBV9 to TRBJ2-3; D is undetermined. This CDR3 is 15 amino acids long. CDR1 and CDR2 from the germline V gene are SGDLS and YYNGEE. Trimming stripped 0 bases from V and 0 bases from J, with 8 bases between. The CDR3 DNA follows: TGTGCCAGCAGCGTAGGGGGTTCTAGCACAGATACGCAGTATTTT. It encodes CASSVGGSSTDTQYF. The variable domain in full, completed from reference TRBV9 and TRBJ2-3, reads DSGVTQTPKHLITATGQRVTLRCSPRSGDLSVYWYQQSLDQGLQFLIQYYNGEERAKGNILERFSAQQFPDLHSELNLSSLELGDSALYFCASSVGGSSTDTQYFGPGTRLTVL.

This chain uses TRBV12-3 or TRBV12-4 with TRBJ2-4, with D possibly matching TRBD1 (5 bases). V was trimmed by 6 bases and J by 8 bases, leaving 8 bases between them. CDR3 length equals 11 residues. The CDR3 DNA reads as TGTGCCAGCAGGGACATTGACATTCAGTACTTC. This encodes CASRDIDIQYF.

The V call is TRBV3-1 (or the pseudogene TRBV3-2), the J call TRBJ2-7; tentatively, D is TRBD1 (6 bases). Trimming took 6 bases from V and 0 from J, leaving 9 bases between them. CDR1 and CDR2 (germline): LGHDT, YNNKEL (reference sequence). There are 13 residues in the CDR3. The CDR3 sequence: CASSRTASYEQYF. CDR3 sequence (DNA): TGTGCCAGCAGTCGGACAGCCTCCTACGAGCAGTACTTC.

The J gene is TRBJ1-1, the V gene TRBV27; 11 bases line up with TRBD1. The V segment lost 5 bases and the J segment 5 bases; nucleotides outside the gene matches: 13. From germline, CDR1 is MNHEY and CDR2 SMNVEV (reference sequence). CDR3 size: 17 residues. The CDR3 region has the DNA TGTGCCAGCAGTCAAACTGGACAGGGGGCGTCGAAGACTGAAGCTTTCTTT. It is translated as CASSQTGQGASKTEAFF.

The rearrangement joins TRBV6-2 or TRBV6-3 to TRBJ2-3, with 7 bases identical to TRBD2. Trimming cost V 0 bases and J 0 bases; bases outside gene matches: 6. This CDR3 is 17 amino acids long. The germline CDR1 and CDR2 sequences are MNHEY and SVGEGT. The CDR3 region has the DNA TGTGCCAGCAGTTACTCGATGGGGGGGACTAGCACAGATACGCAGTATTTT. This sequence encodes CASSYSMGGTSTDTQYF.